This TCR beta chain was found in a study of Graves' ophthalmopathy and Graves' hyperthyroidism. RNA served as the template for amplifying TCR beta CDR3 regions. Second-round multiplex PCR followed a first-round RT-PCR using HTBI primers. MiXCR was run by TCRdb on the multiplex PCR reads, yielding one entry per CDR3 protein. The sample holds a few hundred thousand distinct CDR3 sequences; 39% are singletons and the top ten take about 4.1%. With 3 bases clipped from V and 4 bases from J, the junction kept 5 bases outside the gene matches. The CDR3 consists of 16 residues. Germline V gene data show CDR1 as SNHLY and CDR2 as FYNNEI.

The TCR originated in an adult man with Graves' hyperthyroidism. Specimen: peripheral blood or thyroid tissue (not recorded which). The chain couples TRBV2 to TRBJ2-6, with 8 bases identical to TRBD2. The CDR3 bases are TGTGCCAGCAGTGACGGGGCTAGCGGGGGGGCCAACGTCCTGACTTTC. Its translation is CASSDGASGGANVLTF.